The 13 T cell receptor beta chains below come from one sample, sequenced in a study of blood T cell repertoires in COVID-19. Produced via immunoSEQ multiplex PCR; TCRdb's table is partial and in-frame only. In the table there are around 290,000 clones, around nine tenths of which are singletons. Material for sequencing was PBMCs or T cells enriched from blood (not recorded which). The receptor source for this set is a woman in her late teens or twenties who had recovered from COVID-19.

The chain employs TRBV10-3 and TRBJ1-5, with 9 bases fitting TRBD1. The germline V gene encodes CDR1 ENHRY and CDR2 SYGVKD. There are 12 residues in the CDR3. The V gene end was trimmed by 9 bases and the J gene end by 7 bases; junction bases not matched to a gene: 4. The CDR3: CAIGTGRQPQHF. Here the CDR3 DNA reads TGTGCCATTGGGACAGGGAGGCAGCCCCAGCATTTT.

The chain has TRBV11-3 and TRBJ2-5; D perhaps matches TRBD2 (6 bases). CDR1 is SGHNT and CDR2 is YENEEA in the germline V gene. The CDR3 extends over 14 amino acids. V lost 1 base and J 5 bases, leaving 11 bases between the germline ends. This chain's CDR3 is CASSLGVAVETQYF. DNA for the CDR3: TGTGCCAGCAGCTTAGGGGTAGCGGTGGAGACCCAGTACTTC. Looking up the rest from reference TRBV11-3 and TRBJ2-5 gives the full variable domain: EAGVVQSPRYKIIEKKQPVAFWCNPISGHNTLYWYLQNLGQGPELLIRYENEEAVDDSQLPKDRFSAERLKGVDSTLKIQPAELGDSAVYLCASSLGVAVETQYFGPGTRLLVL.

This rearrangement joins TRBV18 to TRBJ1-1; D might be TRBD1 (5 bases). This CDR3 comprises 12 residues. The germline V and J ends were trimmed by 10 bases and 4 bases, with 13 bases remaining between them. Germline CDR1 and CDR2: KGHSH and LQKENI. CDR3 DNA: TGTGCCATCCTCACGGGGGGCACTGAAGCTTTCTTT. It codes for CAILTGGTEAFF.

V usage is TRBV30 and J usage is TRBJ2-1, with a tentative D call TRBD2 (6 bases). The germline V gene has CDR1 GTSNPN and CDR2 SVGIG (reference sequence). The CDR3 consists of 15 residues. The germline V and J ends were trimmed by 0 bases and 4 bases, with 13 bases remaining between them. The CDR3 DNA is TGTGCCTGGAGTGTACGCGGGAACCTGTACAATGAGCAGTTCTTC. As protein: CAWSVRGNLYNEQFF.

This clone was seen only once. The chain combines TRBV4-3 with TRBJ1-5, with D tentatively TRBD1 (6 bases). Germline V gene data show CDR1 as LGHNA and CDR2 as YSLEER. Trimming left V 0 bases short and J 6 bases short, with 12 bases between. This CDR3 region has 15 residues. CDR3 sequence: CASSQDRGASQPQHF. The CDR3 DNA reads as TGCGCCAGCAGCCAAGATCGGGGGGCTAGTCAGCCCCAGCATTTT.

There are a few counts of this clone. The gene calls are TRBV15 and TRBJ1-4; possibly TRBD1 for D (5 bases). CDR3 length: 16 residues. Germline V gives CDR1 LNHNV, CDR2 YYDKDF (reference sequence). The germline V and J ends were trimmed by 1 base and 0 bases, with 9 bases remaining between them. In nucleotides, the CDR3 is TGTGCCACCAGCAGAGGGTGGGGCCCAACTAATGAAAAACTGTTTTTT. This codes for CATSRGWGPTNEKLFF. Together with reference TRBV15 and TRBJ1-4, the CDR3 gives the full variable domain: DAMVIQNPRYQVTQFGKPVTLSCSQTLNHNVMYWYQQKSSQAPKLLFHYYDKDFNNEADTPDNFQSRRPNTSFCFLDIRSPGLGDTAMYLCATSRGWGPTNEKLFFGSGTQLSVL.

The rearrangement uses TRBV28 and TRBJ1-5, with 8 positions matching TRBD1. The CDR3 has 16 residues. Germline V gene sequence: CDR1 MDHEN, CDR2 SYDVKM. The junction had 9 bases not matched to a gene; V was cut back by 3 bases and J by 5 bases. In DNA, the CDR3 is TGTGCCAGCAGTTTCACCGCCGACAGGGGATATCAGCCCCAGCATTTT. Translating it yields CASSFTADRGYQPQHF.

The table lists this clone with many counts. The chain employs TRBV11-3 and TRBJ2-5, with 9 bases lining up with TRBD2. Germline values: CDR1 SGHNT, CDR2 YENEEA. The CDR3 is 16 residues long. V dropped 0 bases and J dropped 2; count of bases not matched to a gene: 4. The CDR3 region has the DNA TGTGCCAGCAGCTTAGATGGAGCGGGAGGACAAGAGACCCAGTACTTC. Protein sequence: CASSLDGAGGQETQYF.

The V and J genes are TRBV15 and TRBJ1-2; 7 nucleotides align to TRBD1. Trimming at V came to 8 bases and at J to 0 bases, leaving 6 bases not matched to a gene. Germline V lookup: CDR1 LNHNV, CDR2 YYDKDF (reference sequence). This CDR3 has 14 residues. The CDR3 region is CATSGDRANYGYTF. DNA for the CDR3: TGTGCCACCTCCGGGGACAGAGCTAACTATGGCTACACCTTC.

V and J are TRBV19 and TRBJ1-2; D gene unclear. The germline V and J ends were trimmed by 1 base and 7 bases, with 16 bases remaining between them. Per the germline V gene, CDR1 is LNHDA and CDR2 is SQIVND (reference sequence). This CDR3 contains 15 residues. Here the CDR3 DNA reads TGTGCCAGTAGTATAGGGCGGGGATCTTATCCTGGCTACACCTTC. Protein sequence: CASSIGRGSYPGYTF.

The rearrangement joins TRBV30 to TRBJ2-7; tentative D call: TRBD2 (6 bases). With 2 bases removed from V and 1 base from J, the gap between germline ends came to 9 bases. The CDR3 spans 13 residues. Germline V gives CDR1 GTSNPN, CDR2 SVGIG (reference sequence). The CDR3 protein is CAWSRGLSYEQYF. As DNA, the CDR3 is TGTGCCTGGAGTCGAGGACTATCCTACGAGCAGTACTTC.

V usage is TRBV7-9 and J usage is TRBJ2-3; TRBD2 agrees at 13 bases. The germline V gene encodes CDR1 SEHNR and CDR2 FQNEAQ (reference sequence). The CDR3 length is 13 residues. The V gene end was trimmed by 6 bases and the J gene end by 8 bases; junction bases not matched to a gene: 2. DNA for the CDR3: TGTGCCAGCAGACTAGCGGGGGGGCCTACGCAGTATTTT. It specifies CASRLAGGPTQYF. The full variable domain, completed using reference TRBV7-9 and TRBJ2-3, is DTGVSQNPRHKITKRGQNVTFRCDPISEHNRLYWYRQTLGQGPEFLTYFQNEAQLEKSRLLSDRFSAERPKGSFSTLEIQRTEQGDSAMYLCASRLAGGPTQYFGPGTRLTVL.

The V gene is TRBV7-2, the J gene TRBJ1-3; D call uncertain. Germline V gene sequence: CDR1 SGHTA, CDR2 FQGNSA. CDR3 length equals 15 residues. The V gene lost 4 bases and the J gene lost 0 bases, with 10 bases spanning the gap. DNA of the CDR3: TGTGCCAGCAGCTGGGCAGCCCTCTCTGGAAACACCATATATTTT. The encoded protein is CASSWAALSGNTIYF.